Below are 19 T cell receptor beta chains sequenced from a single sample in a study of T-cell memory formation after mild COVID-19 (dated by TCRdb to about 2021). Library preparation used 5' RACE. The sequencing machine was an Illumina NovaSeq 6000. TCRdb handled the public reads itself, with Q25 trimming in fastp and clone calling in MiXCR, and kept productive beta chains. Rows with one shared CDR3 protein collapse into an entry with the most common genes and DNA. The sample has hundreds of thousands of distinct CDR3 sequences on record, under 25% of them singletons. In total, the top ten clones hold around 20% of the sample. Sequencing used PBMCs or a T cell subset sorted from them (not recorded which). The source of these receptors is a man aged 18 to 30 who had mild COVID-19 (a few samples of this study predate the infection). The sample titles of this study are shuffled in the database, so cell type and time point are left out; the donor was told from shared clones.

This clonotype was detected a few times. This chain joins TRBV24-1 and TRBJ2-1; no firm D call. Germline assignment: CDR1 KGHDR and CDR2 SFDVKD. The germline V and J ends were trimmed by 9 bases and 4 bases, with 12 bases remaining between them. This CDR3 contains 13 residues. CDR3 coding DNA: TGTGCCACCCAAGACCGTAGTTACAATGAGCAGTTCTTC. This sequence encodes CATQDRSYNEQFF.

This clonotype was seen more than once but under ten times. This chain links TRBV12-3 or TRBV12-4 with TRBJ1-6; D is undetermined. Trimming left V 3 bases short and J 4 bases short, with 7 bases between. The CDR3 has 14 amino acids. In DNA, the CDR3 is TGTGCCAGCAGTTTGGGGTTTTATAATTCACCCCTCCACTTT. Encoded protein: CASSLGFYNSPLHF.

V is TRBV4-2 and J is TRBJ2-3; unclear D gene. The CDR3 consists of 14 residues. Per the germline V gene, CDR1 is LGHNA and CDR2 is YNFKEQ. The V gene lost 0 bases and the J gene lost 5 bases, with 9 bases spanning the gap. The CDR3 bases are TGTGCCAGCAGCCAAGATAAGGGCGAAGATACGCAGTATTTT. It specifies CASSQDKGEDTQYF.

This clonotype showed up just a few times. In DNA, the CDR3 is TGTGCCAGCAGCCACGAAGGGCAGGGTCCCCACTACGAGCAGTACTTC. Encoded protein: CASSHEGQGPHYEQYF. The rearrangement uses TRBV4-2 and TRBJ2-7, with D possibly being TRBD1 (5 bases). This CDR3 has 16 amino acids. Germline V gene lookup returns CDR1 LGHNA and CDR2 YNFKEQ. V lost 3 bases and J 3 bases, leaving 18 bases between the germline ends.

This clonotype turned up a few times. The V and J genes are TRBV29-1 and TRBJ1-4; the match to TRBD1 covers 9 bases. Germline trimming cut 6 bases from V and 6 bases from J; bases unmatched to any gene: 5. Germline-derived CDR1 and CDR2 are SQVTM and ANQGSEA. This CDR3 is 13 amino acids long. CDR3 nucleotides: TGCAGCGTGCTACAGGGGGCGGATGAAAAACTGTTTTTT. Protein sequence: CSVLQGADEKLFF.

The CDR3 DNA reads TGTGCCAGCAGCGCCCAGGGACAGGGGAAAGAGACCCAGTACTTC. Protein product: CASSAQGQGKETQYF. The chain employs TRBV9 and TRBJ2-5; 10 nucleotides line up with TRBD1. V shed 3 bases and J 3 bases; nucleotides not matched to a gene: 5. In germline, CDR1 is SGDLS, CDR2 YYNGEE. The CDR3 contains 15 residues.

This clonotype was seen a handful of times. The J gene is TRBJ2-3, the V gene TRBV9, with 9 bases matching TRBD1. The length of the CDR3 is 16 residues. The germline V gene has CDR1 SGDLS and CDR2 YYNGEE. J was trimmed by 4 bases and V by 3 bases; bases with no gene match: 9. The chain's CDR3 is CASSGDRAYWADTQYF. The CDR3 DNA sequence: TGTGCCAGCAGCGGGGACAGGGCATATTGGGCAGATACGCAGTATTTT.

The chain links TRBV3-1 to TRBJ2-3, with 7 bases fitting TRBD2. CDR1 is LGHDT, CDR2 YNNKEL, per germline (reference sequence). V was clipped by 3 bases and J by 5 bases; unmatched bases: 20. This CDR3 has 19 amino acids. The CDR3 reads CASSHSGEGLPYLLDTQYF. The CDR3 DNA follows: TGTGCCAGCAGCCATTCGGGGGAGGGTCTGCCCTACTTATTAGATACGCAGTATTTT.

The V gene is TRBV7-9, the J gene TRBJ1-3; possible D gene TRBD1, 5 bases. Per the germline V gene, CDR1 is SEHNR and CDR2 is FQNEAQ (reference sequence). The CDR3 length is 16 residues. The V gene lost 4 bases and the J gene lost 2 bases, with 15 bases spanning the gap. This chain's CDR3 is CASSSVGPTAGNTIYF. CDR3 in DNA: TGTGCCAGCAGCTCCGTGGGACCCACGGCTGGAAACACCATATATTTT. The variable domain in full, completed from reference TRBV7-9 and TRBJ1-3, reads DTGVSQNPRHKITKRGQNVTFRCDPISEHNRLYWYRQTLGQGPEFLTYFQNEAQLEKSRLLSDRFSAERPKGSFSTLEIQRTEQGDSAMYLCASSSVGPTAGNTIYFGEGSWLTVV.

This clonotype was counted between two and nine times. This chain uses TRBV12-3 or TRBV12-4 with TRBJ2-7; no firm D call. V was cut by 5 bases and J by 0 bases, with 14 bases left in between. The CDR3 consists of 15 residues. CDR3 coding DNA: TGTGCCAGCAGTCCAGGCCCCGGCTACTCCTACGAGCAGTACTTC. This translates into CASSPGPGYSYEQYF.

The chain uses TRBV28 and TRBJ2-1; possibly TRBD1 for D (7 bases). V gave up 4 bases and J gave up 11 bases, with 12 bases separating them. The CDR3 extends over 12 amino acids. The germline V gene has CDR1 MDHEN and CDR2 SYDVKM. CDR3: CASSSQGGQQFF. Here the CDR3 DNA reads TGTGCCAGCAGTTCTCAGGGGGGCCAGCAGTTCTTC.

This clonotype was picked up many times. The rearrangement uses TRBV7-2 and TRBJ1-3; TRBD1 matches at 8 bases. CDR3 length: 18 amino acids. V lost 8 bases to trimming and J lost 0 bases; unmatched junction nucleotides: 15. Germline CDR1 reads SGHTA; CDR2 reads FQGNSA. CDR3 bases: TGTGCCAGCGTTGTGAGCTGGGACAGGACTTCCTCTGGAAACACCATATATTTT. Its translation: CASVVSWDRTSSGNTIYF.

This clonotype has a handful of counts. CDR3 DNA: TGTGCCAGCAGCGGGACAGGGGTCCGGGCTTTCTTT. It is translated as CASSGTGVRAFF. The rearrangement joins TRBV5-6 to TRBJ1-1; 10 nucleotides line up with TRBD1. The trim removed 4 bases at V and 11 bases at J, leaving 5 bases unmatched. The CDR3 has 12 residues. Germline V gene sequence: CDR1 SGHDT, CDR2 YYEEEE.

This chain joins TRBV5-1 and TRBJ2-2; tentative D call: TRBD1 (6 bases). The CDR3 contains 14 residues. Trimming removed 4 bases at V and 6 bases at J, with 13 bases between. CDR1 and CDR2 (germline): SGHRS, YFSETQ. This chain's CDR3 is CASSARQAPGELFF. In nucleotides, the CDR3 is TGCGCCAGCAGCGCACGACAGGCCCCCGGGGAGCTGTTTTTT.

This clonotype was observed a handful of times. This chain joins TRBV10-2 and TRBJ2-1; perhaps TRBD2 as D (5 bases). The germline V and J ends were trimmed by 1 base and 3 bases, with 13 bases remaining between them. The CDR3 has 16 residues. Germline V lookup: CDR1 WSHSY, CDR2 SAAADI. CDR3 sequence (DNA): TGCGCCAGCAGTGAGTTTCTGGGTCGGGACTACAATGAGCAGTTCTTC. This translates into CASSEFLGRDYNEQFF.

This clonotype was found a few times. The rearrangement uses TRBV27 and TRBJ2-2; possible D gene TRBD1, 6 bases. The CDR3 length is 15 residues. V was clipped by 5 bases and J by 6 bases, with 16 bases between them. Per germline, CDR1 MNHEY and CDR2 SMNVEV (reference sequence). The DNA of the CDR3 is TGTGCCAGCAGTGTCCGGGACAATTTGGCCGGGGAGCTGTTTTTT. Translation: CASSVRDNLAGELFF.

This clonotype came up a few times. The chain combines TRBV7-9 with TRBJ1-4; tentatively, D is TRBD1 (6 bases). V was shortened by 4 bases and J by 2 bases, with 11 bases between the two germline ends. The CDR3 covers 15 residues. CDR1 and CDR2 from the germline V gene are SEHNR and FQNEAQ (reference sequence). Here the CDR3 DNA reads TGTGCCAGCAGCTCCGGGGGCTACACTAATGAAAAACTGTTTTTT. Its translation is CASSSGGYTNEKLFF.

This clonotype was observed a few times. The chain uses TRBV7-2 and TRBJ2-3, with 8 bases lining up with TRBD2. V dropped 9 bases and J dropped 6; count of bases not matched to a gene: 14. Germline values: CDR1 SGHTA, CDR2 FQGNSA. The CDR3 consists of 15 residues. The CDR3: CASSLNRGGWDTQYF. CDR3 DNA sequence: TGTGCCAGTAGCCTGAACCGGGGGGGCTGGGATACGCAGTATTTT.

CDR3 protein: CASGPGQGYNEQFF. The CDR3 DNA is TGTGCTAGTGGTCCCGGGCAGGGGTACAATGAGCAGTTCTTC. The rearrangement joins TRBV12-5 to TRBJ2-1, with D possibly TRBD1 on 6 matching bases. The germline V and J ends were trimmed by 5 bases and 4 bases, with 12 bases remaining between them. The CDR3 spans 14 residues. Germline V gene sequence: CDR1 LGHNT, CDR2 FRNRAP.